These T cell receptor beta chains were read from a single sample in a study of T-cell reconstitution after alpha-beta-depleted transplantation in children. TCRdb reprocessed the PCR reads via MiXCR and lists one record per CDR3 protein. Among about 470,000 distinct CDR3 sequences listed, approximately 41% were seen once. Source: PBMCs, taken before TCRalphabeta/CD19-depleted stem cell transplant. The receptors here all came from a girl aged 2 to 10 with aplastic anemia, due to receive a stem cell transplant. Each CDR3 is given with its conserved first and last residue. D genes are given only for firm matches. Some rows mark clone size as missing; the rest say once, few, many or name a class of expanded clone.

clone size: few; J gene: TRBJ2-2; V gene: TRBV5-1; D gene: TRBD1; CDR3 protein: CASSPLGQTNTGELFF; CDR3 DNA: TGCGCCAGCAGCCCCTTGGGACAGACGAACACCGGGGAGCTGTTTTTT
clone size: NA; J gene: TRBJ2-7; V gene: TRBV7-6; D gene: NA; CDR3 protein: CASSLMAGLAYEQYF; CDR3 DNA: TGTGCCAGCAGCTTAATGGCAGGGTTAGCCTACGAGCAGTACTTC
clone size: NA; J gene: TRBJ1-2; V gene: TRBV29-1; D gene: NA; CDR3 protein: CSVERGDYGYTF; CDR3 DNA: TGCAGCGTTGAGAGGGGAGACTATGGCTACACCTTC
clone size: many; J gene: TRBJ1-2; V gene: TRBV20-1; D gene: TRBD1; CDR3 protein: CSASSPGGETGYTF; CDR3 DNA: TGCAGTGCTAGCTCCCCAGGGGGCGAGACTGGCTACACCTTC
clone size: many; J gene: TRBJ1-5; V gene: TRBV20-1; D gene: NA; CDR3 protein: CSARDRSVQPQHF; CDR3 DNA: TGCAGTGCCCGTGACAGGTCCGTCCAGCCCCAGCATTTT
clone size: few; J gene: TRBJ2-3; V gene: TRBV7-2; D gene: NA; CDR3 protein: CASRAREGRGYTQYF; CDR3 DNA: TGTGCCAGCAGAGCACGAGAGGGCCGGGGTTATACGCAGTATTTT
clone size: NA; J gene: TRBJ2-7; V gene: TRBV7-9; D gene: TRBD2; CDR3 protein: CASSPGGGLFYEQYF; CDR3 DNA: TGTGCCAGCAGCCCGGGGGGAGGTCTTTTCTACGAGCAGTACTTC
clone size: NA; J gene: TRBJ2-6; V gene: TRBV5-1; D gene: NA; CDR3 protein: CASSQSGSGANVLTF; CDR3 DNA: TGCGCCAGCAGCCAAAGTGGGTCTGGGGCCAACGTCCTGACTTTC
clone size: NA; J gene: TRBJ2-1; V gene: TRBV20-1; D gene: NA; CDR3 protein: CSADASSGVHEQFF; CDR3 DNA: TGCAGTGCCGATGCCTCATCGGGAGTGCATGAGCAGTTCTTC
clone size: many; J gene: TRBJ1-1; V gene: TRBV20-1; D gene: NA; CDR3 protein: CSARDVKLQSEAFF; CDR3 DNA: TGCAGTGCTAGAGACGTCAAACTTCAAAGTGAAGCTTTCTTT
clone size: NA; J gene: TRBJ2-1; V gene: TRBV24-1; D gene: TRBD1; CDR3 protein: CATSDCDRGRSYYEQFF; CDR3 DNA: TGTGCCACCAGTGATTGCGACAGGGGGCGATCCTACTATGAGCAGTTCTTC
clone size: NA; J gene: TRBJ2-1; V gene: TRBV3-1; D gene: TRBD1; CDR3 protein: CASSRDRGYEQFF; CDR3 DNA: TGTGCCAGCAGCCGGGACAGGGGCTATGAGCAGTTCTTC